This T cell receptor (beta chain) stems from a study of control samples from healthy donors and cancer patients. Using immunoSEQ multiplex PCR, the repertoire was profiled, and TCRdb retains in-frame clones only, with some absent. The sample records some 140,000 clones, about nine tenths being singletons. CDR1 and CDR2 from the germline V gene are LNHDA and SQIVND (reference sequence). The CDR3 is 15 amino acids. J gave up 3 bases and V 5 bases, and 5 bases lay outside the gene matches. Sequenced material: blood. The chain carries TRBV19 and TRBJ2-2; 8 bases agree with TRBD1. The sequence was obtained from a woman aged 25 to 39 in good health. DNA of the CDR3: TGTGCCAGTAGTGCTACAGGGGGAGACACCGGGGAGCTGTTTTTT. Its translation is CASSATGGDTGELFF.